The clone carrying this T cell receptor beta chain was counted ten times or more. The antigen is not known. The data stem from a study of CD8 T cells in ankylosing spondylitis. Study-wide results and limits: Characteristic, it appeared, of ankylosing spondylitis blood was a TCR beta motif of eight or nine highly homologous variants.

Each CDR3 protein gets one entry after TCRdb re-called the 5' RACE reads with MiXCR. This sample has about 510,000 distinct CDR3 sequences, with about 5.7% found just once. The CDR3 spans 15 residues. Trimming removed 3 bases from V and 5 bases from J; junction bases left unmatched: 9. The germline V gene has CDR1 LGHNA and CDR2 YSLEER. Sequenced input: blood, either unsorted or a sorted T cell fraction (not recorded which). This TCR was recovered from a male donor with ankylosing spondylitis. J is TRBJ1-2 and V is TRBV4-3; 7 bases fit TRBD1. CDR3 protein: CASSHLGQALYGYTF. In DNA, the CDR3 is TGCGCCAGCAGCCACCTTGGACAGGCGTTGTATGGCTACACCTTC.